The T cell receptor (beta chain) under discussion was sequenced for a study of identical twins. The donors were all healthy and Caucasian. Findings of the study overall: Beta out-of-frame sequences displayed a weaker excess of sharing between twins.

The V end was cut by 6 bases, the J end by 6 bases, with 12 bases between. Germline V gives CDR1 WSHSY, CDR2 SAAADI. The CDR3 has 14 amino acids. TCRdb recomputed calls from the 5' RACE reads with MiXCR, one row per CDR3 protein. The sample lists about 430,000 distinct CDR3 sequences, roughly 18% seen once, with around 12% in the top ten. This clonotype was observed a few times. Its target is not known. The genes are TRBV10-2 and TRBJ1-6; D might be TRBD1 (6 bases). Sequencing was done on a sample of naive T cells sorted from blood. The clonotype comes from a man between 45 and 60 years old in good health. The CDR3 DNA reads TGCGCCAGCAGGAGAGACAGGTCTAATTCACCCCTCCACTTT. As protein: CASRRDRSNSPLHF.